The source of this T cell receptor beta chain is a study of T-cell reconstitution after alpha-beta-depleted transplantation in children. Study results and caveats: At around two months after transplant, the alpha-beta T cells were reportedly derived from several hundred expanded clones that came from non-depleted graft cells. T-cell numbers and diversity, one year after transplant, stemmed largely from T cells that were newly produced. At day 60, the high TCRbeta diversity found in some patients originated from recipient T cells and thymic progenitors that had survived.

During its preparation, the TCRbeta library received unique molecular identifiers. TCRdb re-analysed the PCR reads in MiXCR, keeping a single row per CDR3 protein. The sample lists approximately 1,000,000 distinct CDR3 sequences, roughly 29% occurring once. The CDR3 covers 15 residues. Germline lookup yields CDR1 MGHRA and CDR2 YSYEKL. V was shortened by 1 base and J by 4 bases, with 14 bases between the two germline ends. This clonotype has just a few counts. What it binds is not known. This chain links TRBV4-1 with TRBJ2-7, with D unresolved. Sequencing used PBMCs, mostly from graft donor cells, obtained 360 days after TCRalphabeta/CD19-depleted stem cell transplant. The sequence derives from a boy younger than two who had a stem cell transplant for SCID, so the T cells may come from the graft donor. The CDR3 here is CASSQGLLGRYEQYF. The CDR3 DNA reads TGCGCCAGCAGCCAAGGATTGTTAGGGCGGTACGAGCAGTACTTC.